This TCR beta chain appears in the sequencing data of a study of blood T cell repertoires in COVID-19. As for the study in general: Acute and convalescent COVID-19 samples came from the United States, Italy and Spain. PBMCs, B-cell-depleted T cells, or T cells were the source of the cDNA or gDNA that made up the material.

Methods used by the authors: From reference gene primer amplification, estimates of nucleated cell counts were derived. Only in-frame clones appear in the TCRdb table, and some are missing; sequencing was by immunoSEQ multiplex PCR. D and trimming come from the DNA, and the V and J calls and clone size come from that table. The table records about 160,000 clones, approximately 86% of them present only once. This CDR3 contains 18 residues. With V trimmed by 0 bases and J by 6 bases, 7 bases remained unmatched. Germline V lookup: CDR1 SGHVS, CDR2 FQNEAQ. The J gene is TRBJ2-3, the V gene TRBV7-8, with 15 bases fitting TRBD2. The sample comprised peripheral blood. The TCR comes from a man between 45 and 60 years old with active or convalescent COVID-19. The CDR3 DNA reads TGTGCCAGCAGCTTAGCATCGGGACTAGCGGGAGGCCACGATACGCAGTATTTT. Translating gives CASSLASGLAGGHDTQYF.